Only a few counts were recorded for the clone carrying this TCR beta chain. Its specificity is unknown. Trimming pared 3 bases from V and 0 bases from J, leaving 5 bases between. There are 13 residues in the CDR3. The germline CDR1 and CDR2 sequences are SQVTM and ANQGSEA. These data belong to a study of identical twins. TCRdb fed the 5' RACE reads into MiXCR, producing one record per CDR3 protein. The data show about 240,000 distinct CDR3 sequences, roughly 13% seen once. Study-level results: Cord blood beta clonotypes present at high abundance carried fewer insertions; no such pattern appeared in memory repertoires.

This same sample was also part of a study on yellow fever vaccine responses in identical twins.

The TCR sequence derives from a woman between 18 and 30 years old in good health. The chain employs TRBV29-1 and TRBJ2-2; D is undetermined. The sequencing input was memory (CD45RO+) T cells sorted from blood. The CDR3, as DNA: TGCAGCGTTGAGGGTACGAACACCGGGGAGCTGTTTTTT. Protein: CSVEGTNTGELFF.